The 13 T cell receptor beta chains reported below all come from one sample, sequenced in a study of neurological immune-mediated disorders. Using its own MiXCR run on the 5' RACE reads, TCRdb lists one record per CDR3 protein. The top ten clones hold nearly 2.5% of a sample with over 35,000 distinct CDR3 sequences, roughly 2.5% of them seen once. The specimen was PBMCs. All receptors derive from a man between 45 and 60 years old with multiple sclerosis.

This clonotype was detected ten times or more. This rearrangement joins TRBV18 to TRBJ2-5; no reliable D call. Germline CDR1 is KGHSH and CDR2 is LQKENI. Trimming removed 5 bases at V and 5 bases at J, with 18 bases between. This CDR3 is built from 15 residues. The CDR3 region is CASSSSAVGEETQYF. The CDR3 nucleotides read TGTGCCAGCTCATCATCGGCTGTCGGAGAGGAGACCCAGTACTTC.

Ten or more counts support this clonotype. The V call is TRBV4-3, the J call TRBJ1-3; 7 nucleotides align to TRBD1. This CDR3 has 20 residues. CDR1 is LGHNA, CDR2 YSLEER, per germline. Losses at the gene ends were 0 bases for V and 0 bases for J; bases not matched to a gene: 14. The CDR3, as DNA: TGCGCCAGCAGCCAAGAAATGACAGGGTTAGGTGTGAGCTCTGGAAACACCATATATTTT. Translating gives CASSQEMTGLGVSSGNTIYF.

This clonotype appeared many times. V is TRBV12-3 or TRBV12-4 and J is TRBJ1-1; the match to TRBD1 covers 7 bases. The CDR3 contains 14 residues. V trimming: 6 bases; J trimming: 3 bases; junction bases outside the gene matches: 7. The CDR3 sequence is CASSPTGKHTEAFF. In nucleotides, the CDR3 is TGTGCCAGCAGCCCGACAGGGAAACACACTGAAGCTTTCTTT.

This clonotype was found many times. The chain employs TRBV6-6 and TRBJ1-5; perhaps TRBD1 as D (5 bases). Per germline, CDR1 MNHNY and CDR2 SVGAGI (reference sequence). The CDR3 length is 14 residues. V lost 5 bases and J lost 4, with 12 bases in between. CDR3 nucleotide sequence: TGTGCCAGCAGTCCTGACAGTCAGAATCAGCCCCAGCATTTT. Amino acid sequence: CASSPDSQNQPQHF.

This clonotype was recorded at least ten times. The V gene is TRBV25-1, the J gene TRBJ1-2; 7 positions match TRBD1. Germline CDR1 and CDR2: MGHDK and SYGVNS. The V segment lost 9 bases and the J segment 1 base; nucleotides outside the gene matches: 5. The CDR3 is 13 residues long. DNA of the CDR3: TGTGCCAGTTCACAGGGGAGTAACTATGGCTACACCTTC. This gives the protein CASSQGSNYGYTF.

This clonotype was observed many times. V is TRBV5-1 and J is TRBJ2-3, with 8 bases lining up with TRBD1. The CDR3 contains 15 residues. Germline V lookup: CDR1 SGHRS, CDR2 YFSETQ. V was clipped by 3 bases and J by 5 bases; unmatched bases: 8. CDR3 protein: CASSSQGARLDTQYF. The CDR3 DNA reads TGCGCCAGCAGCTCGCAGGGGGCGCGGCTAGATACGCAGTATTTT.

This clonotype was counted at least ten times. The chain couples TRBV9 to TRBJ2-7; D perhaps matches TRBD1 (6 bases). CDR3 length equals 14 residues. The germline gives CDR1 SGDLS, CDR2 YYNGEE. V lost 0 bases and J lost 2, with 9 bases in between. The CDR3 DNA reads as TGTGCCAGCAGCGTAGGAGGGGGAACCTACGAGCAGTACTTC. It translates to CASSVGGGTYEQYF.

This clonotype was counted at least ten times. V gene TRBV10-3 combines with J gene TRBJ1-1; tentatively, D is TRBD1 (6 bases). The ends were cut back, 6 bases at V and 2 bases at J, with 10 bases in the middle. Germline CDR1 reads ENHRY; CDR2 reads SYGVKD. The CDR3 has 13 residues. This CDR3 is CAISHRENTEAFF. In DNA, the CDR3 is TGTGCCATCAGCCACAGGGAAAACACTGAAGCTTTCTTT.

This clonotype was observed many times. The V call is TRBV3-1, the J call TRBJ2-3, with 9 bases that match TRBD2. Germline V gene lookup returns CDR1 LGHDT and CDR2 YNNKEL (reference sequence). V shed 0 bases, J shed 3 bases, and the junction held 1 base outside the gene matches. The CDR3 length is 15 residues. The CDR3 spells CASSQDTSGTDTQYF. For the CDR3, the DNA is TGTGCCAGCAGCCAAGACACTAGCGGGACAGATACGCAGTATTTT.

This clonotype was seen ten or more times. The V and J genes are TRBV20-1 and TRBJ1-5, with D maybe TRBD1 (6 bases). V gave up 3 bases and J gave up 1 base, with 13 bases separating them. Germline CDR1 reads DFQATT; CDR2 reads SNEGSKA (reference sequence). CDR3 length: 15 amino acids. CDR3 region: CSARRTELSNQPQHF. Written as DNA, the CDR3 is TGCAGTGCTAGGCGGACAGAGTTAAGCAATCAGCCCCAGCATTTT.

This clonotype was detected many times. This may be a read error: a much more frequent sequence differs by one nucleotide. The CDR3 DNA sequence: TGCGCCAGCGGACGAGTGGGGACCGATCAGCCCCAGCATTTT. Translated, it gives CASGRVGTDQPQHF. The chain links TRBV4-1 to TRBJ1-5, with D tentatively TRBD1 (5 bases). Per germline, CDR1 MGHRA and CDR2 YSYEKL. This CDR3 is 14 amino acids long. V lost 8 bases and J lost 5, with 16 bases in between.

The table lists this clonotype with many counts. The J gene is TRBJ1-1, the V gene TRBV19, with a possible D match to TRBD1 (6 bases). The CDR3 runs 15 residues. Germline-derived CDR1 and CDR2 are LNHDA and SQIVND (reference sequence). Trimming pared 4 bases from V and 4 bases from J, leaving 16 bases between. DNA of the CDR3: TGTGCCAGTAGTACAAAACAGGGTCGTATCACTGAAGCTTTCTTT. Amino acids: CASSTKQGRITEAFF.

This clonotype was seen at least ten times. The chain combines TRBV7-2 with TRBJ1-1; D is undetermined. In germline, CDR1 is SGHTA, CDR2 FQGNSA. Trimming pared 6 bases from V and 1 base from J, leaving 9 bases between. This CDR3 contains 13 residues. CDR3 DNA: TGTGCCAGCAGACTAGACACGAACACTGAAGCTTTCTTT. It encodes CASRLDTNTEAFF.